Each of the 23 T cell receptor beta chains below was sequenced from the same sample in a study of CD8+ T cells in alopecia areata. Extracted from the samples, RNA was reverse transcribed into cDNA to serve as the sequencing template. Data came from immunoSEQ multiplex PCR; TCRdb stores just in-frame clones and leaves some out. The sample yields approximately 150,000 clones, approximately 57% seen once. Treatment of the sample: oral pan-JAK inhibitor, 5-10 mg twice daily. Specimen: CD4+ T cells sorted from blood, collected at week 24, from a patient treated with tofacitinib. The receptors shown here come from a human donor with alopecia areata.

This chain connects TRBV2 to TRBJ2-1; no reliable D call. The ends were cut back, 8 bases at V and 0 bases at J, with 8 bases in the middle. Per germline, CDR1 SNHLY and CDR2 FYNNEI. The CDR3 covers 13 residues. The CDR3, as DNA: TGTGCCAGCCATCCTAGCTCCTACAATGAGCAGTTCTTC. Translating gives CASHPSSYNEQFF.

The CDR3 DNA reads as TGCAGCGTTGTGTTGTGGAGGAACACTGAAGCTTTCTTT. Its translation: CSVVLWRNTEAFF. The genes are TRBV29-1 and TRBJ1-1; D is unclear. The CDR3 extends over 13 amino acids. The V gene's germline CDR1 is SQVTM and CDR2 ANQGSEA. V was trimmed by 4 bases and J by 1 base, leaving 10 bases between them.

J is TRBJ2-7 and V is TRBV5-1, with D perhaps matching TRBD1 (6 bases). Germline CDR1 SGHRS, CDR2 YFSETQ. The V gene lost 4 bases and the J gene lost 0 bases, with 11 bases spanning the gap. The CDR3 is 14 amino acids. The CDR3 sequence: CASSPGDNSYEQYF. Here the CDR3 DNA reads TGCGCCAGCAGCCCTGGGGACAACTCCTACGAGCAGTACTTC.

This chain uses TRBV30 with TRBJ1-3, with TRBD1 matching 8 bases. Germline CDR1 is GTSNPN and CDR2 is SVGIG (reference sequence). With V trimmed by 1 base and J by 6 bases, 8 bases remained unmatched. This CDR3 comprises 15 residues. In DNA form, the CDR3 reads TGTGCCTGGAGTGCGCGCGACAGGGGAGCAAACACCATATATTTT. It encodes CAWSARDRGANTIYF.

A word on this clone: The same CDR3 is also encoded by other DNA sequences in this sample. V and J are TRBV4-2 and TRBJ2-5; D not resolved. CDR3 length: 12 residues. V was pared by 0 bases and J by 5 bases, with 4 bases between. Per the germline V gene, CDR1 is LGHNA and CDR2 is YNFKEQ. CDR3 DNA: TGTGCCAGCAGCCAAGAGGGTGAGACCCAGTACTTC. Residues: CASSQEGETQYF.

On this clone: The same CDR3 arises from other DNA sequences in this sample as well. The rearrangement joins TRBV7-9 to TRBJ2-5; D is ambiguous. This CDR3 spans 11 amino acids. Germline loops: CDR1 SEHNR, CDR2 FQNEAQ (reference sequence). The V end was cut by 4 bases, the J end by 5 bases, with 5 bases between. The CDR3 nucleotides are TGTGCCAGCAGCTCTAGTGAGACCCAGTACTTC. This translates into CASSSSETQYF.

J is TRBJ1-2 and V is TRBV7-2; D not resolved. Deletions cut 4 bases from V and 3 bases from J, with 18 bases between. CDR3 size: 16 residues. CDR1 is SGHTA and CDR2 is FQGNSA in the germline V gene. The CDR3 region is CASSSPRGGSYYGYTF. The DNA of the CDR3 is TGTGCCAGCAGCTCCCCTCGGGGAGGAAGCTACTATGGCTACACCTTC.

The chain employs TRBV4-1 and TRBJ2-4; 8 bases fit TRBD2. The CDR3 totals 16 residues. J was trimmed by 4 bases and V by 2 bases; bases with no gene match: 7. CDR1 and CDR2 (germline): MGHRA, YSYEKL. This CDR3 reads CASSQPTSGQKNIQYF. The CDR3 nucleotides are TGCGCCAGCAGCCAACCAACTAGCGGCCAAAAAAACATTCAGTACTTC.

The V call is TRBV30, the J call TRBJ1-1; unclear D gene. Per germline, CDR1 GTSNPN and CDR2 SVGIG (reference sequence). V lost 0 bases to trimming and J lost 1 base, with 9 bases between them. This CDR3 has 14 residues. CDR3 region: CAWSVSISNTEAFF. CDR3 nucleotide sequence: TGTGCCTGGAGTGTCTCTATATCGAACACTGAAGCTTTCTTT.

This chain links TRBV4-1 with TRBJ1-1, with D possibly TRBD1 on 5 matching bases. V was pared by 0 bases and J by 3 bases, with 14 bases between. CDR1 and CDR2 from the germline V gene are MGHRA and YSYEKL. The CDR3 loop spans 16 amino acids. The CDR3 region is CASSQELLGLDTEAFF. CDR3 bases: TGCGCCAGCAGCCAAGAGTTATTGGGGCTCGACACTGAAGCTTTCTTT.

This clone was observed a single time. This chain connects TRBV6-5 to TRBJ1-6; D remains unclear. V dropped 2 bases and J dropped 11 bases, with 7 bases sitting between them. From germline, CDR1 is MNHEY and CDR2 SVGAGI. The CDR3 spans 12 residues. The CDR3 nucleotides read TGTGCCAGCAGTTACCTGGGTGCACCCCTCCACTTT. This gives the protein CASSYLGAPLHF.

The CDR3 DNA reads as TGTGCCAGCAGCCGGGGGGCCGAGACCCAGTACTTC. Protein product: CASSRGAETQYF. This chain links TRBV6-6 with TRBJ2-5, with D perhaps TRBD2 (7 bases). The CDR3 runs 12 residues. The germline V gene encodes CDR1 MNHNY and CDR2 SVGAGI (reference sequence). Deletions cut 6 bases from V and 5 bases from J, with 10 bases between.

The chain has TRBV29-1 and TRBJ2-7; 9 nucleotides line up with TRBD1. Trimming removed 4 bases from V and 3 bases from J; junction bases left unmatched: 4. This CDR3 has 13 residues. Germline V gene sequence: CDR1 SQVTM, CDR2 ANQGSEA. The DNA of the CDR3 is TGCAGCGTTGTAGGGACAGGGTTCTACGAGCAGTACTTC. Its protein product is CSVVGTGFYEQYF.

The chain employs TRBV27 and TRBJ1-1; D unclear. Germline loops: CDR1 MNHEY, CDR2 SMNVEV (reference sequence). The CDR3 covers 17 residues. V was trimmed by 2 bases and J by 1 base, leaving 17 bases between them. The CDR3 nucleotides are TGTGCCAGCAGTTTAATATTTACAGAAAGTAGGAACACTGAAGCTTTCTTT. This codes for CASSLIFTESRNTEAFF.

V usage is TRBV11-1 and J usage is TRBJ1-2; D is possibly TRBD1 (6 bases). CDR3 length equals 13 residues. Per germline, CDR1 SGHAT and CDR2 FQDESV (reference sequence). Trimming stripped 5 bases from V and 4 bases from J, with 11 bases between. The CDR3 sequence: CASSRTEGYGYTF. The CDR3 DNA is TGTGCCAGCAGCAGGACAGAGGGCTATGGCTACACCTTC.

This clone has at least ten counts. V usage is TRBV10-3 and J usage is TRBJ2-5; 14 bases are a match to TRBD2. Germline V gene data show CDR1 as ENHRY and CDR2 as SYGVKD. Trimming took 10 bases from V and 5 from J; bases not matched to a gene: 6. This CDR3 contains 14 residues. The CDR3: CATRTSGGQETQYF. CDR3 in DNA: TGTGCCACAAGGACTAGCGGGGGGCAGGAGACCCAGTACTTC.

This chain connects TRBV7-9 to TRBJ2-5; D gene unclear. Germline CDR1 and CDR2: SEHNR and FQNEAQ (reference sequence). The CDR3 is 14 amino acids. Trimming shortened V by 5 bases and J by 1 base, and 11 bases separated the two germline ends. The CDR3 sequence is CASSGQTGQETQYF. The CDR3, as DNA: TGTGCCAGCAGCGGGCAGACCGGCCAAGAGACCCAGTACTTC.

This chain uses TRBV27 with TRBJ2-7; D possibly uses TRBD1 or TRBD2 (5 bases each). Germline loops: CDR1 MNHEY, CDR2 SMNVEV (reference sequence). This CDR3 contains 11 residues. Deletions cut 3 bases from V and 13 bases from J, with 13 bases between. The DNA for the CDR3 is TGTGCCAGCAGTTTGGGACGGGCGTTTTACTTC. Its protein product is CASSLGRAFYF.

The chain recombines TRBV15 with TRBJ1-5; D gene unclear. The germline CDR1 and CDR2 sequences are LNHNV and YYDKDF (reference sequence). This CDR3 contains 18 residues. V lost 1 base and J 4 bases, leaving 20 bases between the germline ends. CDR3 loop: CATSRAHPGGRSNQPQHF. CDR3 bases: TGTGCCACCAGCAGAGCCCATCCGGGAGGCCGATCAAATCAGCCCCAGCATTTT.

J is TRBJ2-3 and V is TRBV6-5, with unresolved D. This CDR3 contains 14 residues. The germline CDR1 and CDR2 sequences are MNHEY and SVGAGI. Trimming took 1 base from V and 5 from J, leaving 10 bases between them. The CDR3 here is CASSYFADGDTQYF. CDR3 bases: TGTGCCAGCAGTTACTTTGCCGACGGAGATACGCAGTATTTT.

The V gene is TRBV6-5, the J gene TRBJ1-6; D remains unclear. The ends were cut back, 4 bases at V and 9 bases at J, with 19 bases in the middle. The CDR3 runs 16 residues. Germline-derived CDR1 and CDR2 are MNHEY and SVGAGI. The CDR3: CASSSFGGLDGSPLHF. CDR3 DNA sequence: TGTGCCAGCAGTTCCTTCGGAGGACTCGATGGTTCACCCCTCCACTTT.

The genes are TRBV27 and TRBJ2-7; possible D gene TRBD1, 5 bases. The V gene's germline CDR1 is MNHEY and CDR2 SMNVEV (reference sequence). Trimming removed 2 bases from V and 2 bases from J, with 7 bases in between. The CDR3 runs to 13 residues. Here the CDR3 DNA reads TGTGCCAGCAGTTTAACGGACACCTACGAGCAGTACTTC. This gives the protein CASSLTDTYEQYF.

Only a few counts were recorded for this clone. The CDR3 coding sequence is TGTGCCAGCAGTTACTCGACGTTAAGGGGAGCCTACGAGCAGTACTTC. Translating gives CASSYSTLRGAYEQYF. The J gene is TRBJ2-7, the V gene TRBV6-5, with D perhaps matching TRBD1 or TRBD2 (5 bases each). Trimming took off 0 bases at V and 2 bases at J, with 14 bases between the two ends. This CDR3 is built from 16 residues. Germline loops: CDR1 MNHEY, CDR2 SVGAGI.